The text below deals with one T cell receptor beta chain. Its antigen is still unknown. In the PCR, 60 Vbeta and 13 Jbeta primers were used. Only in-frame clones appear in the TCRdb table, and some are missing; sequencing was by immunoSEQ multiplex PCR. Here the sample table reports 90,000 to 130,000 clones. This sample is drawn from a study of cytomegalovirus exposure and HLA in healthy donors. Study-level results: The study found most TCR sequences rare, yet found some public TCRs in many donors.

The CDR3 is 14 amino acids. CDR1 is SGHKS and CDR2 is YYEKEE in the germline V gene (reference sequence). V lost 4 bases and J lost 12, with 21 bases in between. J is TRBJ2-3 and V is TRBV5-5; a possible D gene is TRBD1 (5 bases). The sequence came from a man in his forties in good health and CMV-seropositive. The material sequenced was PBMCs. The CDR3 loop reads CASSPLTQVALQYF. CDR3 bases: TGTGCCAGCAGCCCCCTTACACAGGTGGCCCTTCAGTATTTT.